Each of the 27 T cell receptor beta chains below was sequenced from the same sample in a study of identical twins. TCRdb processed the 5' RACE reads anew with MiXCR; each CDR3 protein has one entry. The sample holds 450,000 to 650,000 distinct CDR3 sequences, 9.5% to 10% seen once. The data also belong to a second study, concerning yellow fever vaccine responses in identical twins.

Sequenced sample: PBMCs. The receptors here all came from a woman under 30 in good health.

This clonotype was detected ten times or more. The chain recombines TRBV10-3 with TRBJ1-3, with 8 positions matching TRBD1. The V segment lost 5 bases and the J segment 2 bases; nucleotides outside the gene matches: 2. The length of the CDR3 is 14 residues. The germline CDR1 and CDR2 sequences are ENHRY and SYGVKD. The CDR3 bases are TGTGCCATCAGTTCGACAGGGGCTGGAAACACCATATATTTT. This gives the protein CAISSTGAGNTIYF.

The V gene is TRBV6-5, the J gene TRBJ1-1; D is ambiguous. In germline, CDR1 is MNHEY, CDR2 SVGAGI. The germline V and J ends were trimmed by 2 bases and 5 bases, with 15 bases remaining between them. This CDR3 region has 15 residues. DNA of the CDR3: TGTGCCAGCAGTTACGTCCCGTCGGATTGGACTGAAGCTTTCTTT. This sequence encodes CASSYVPSDWTEAFF.

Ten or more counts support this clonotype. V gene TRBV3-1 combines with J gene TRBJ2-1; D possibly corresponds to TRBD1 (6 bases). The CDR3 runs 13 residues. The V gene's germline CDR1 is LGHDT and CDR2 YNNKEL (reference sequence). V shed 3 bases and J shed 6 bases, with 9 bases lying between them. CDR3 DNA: TGTGCCAGCAGCCAGGACAGACGCAATGAGCAGTTCTTC. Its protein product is CASSQDRRNEQFF.

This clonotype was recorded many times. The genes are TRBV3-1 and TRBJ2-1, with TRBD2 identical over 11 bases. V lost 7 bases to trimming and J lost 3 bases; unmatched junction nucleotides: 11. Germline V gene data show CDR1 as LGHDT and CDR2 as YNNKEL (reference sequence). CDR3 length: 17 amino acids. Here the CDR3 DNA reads TGTGCCAGCACCCGCGTCTTACTAGCGGGAGACTACAATGAGCAGTTCTTC. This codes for CASTRVLLAGDYNEQFF.

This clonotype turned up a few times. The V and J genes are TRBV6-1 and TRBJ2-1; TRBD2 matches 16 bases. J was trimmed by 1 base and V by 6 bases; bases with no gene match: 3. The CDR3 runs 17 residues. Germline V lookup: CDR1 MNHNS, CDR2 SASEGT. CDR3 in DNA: TGTGCCAGCAGGGGACTAGCGGGAGGGGTGTCCTACAATGAGCAGTTCTTC. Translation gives CASRGLAGGVSYNEQFF.

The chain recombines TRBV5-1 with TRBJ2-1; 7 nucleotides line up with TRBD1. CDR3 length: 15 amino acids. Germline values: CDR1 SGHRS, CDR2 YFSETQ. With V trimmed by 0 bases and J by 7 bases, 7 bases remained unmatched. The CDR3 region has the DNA TGCGCCAGCAGCTTGGGGGGGACAGAAGGGAATGAGCAGTTCTTC. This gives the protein CASSLGGTEGNEQFF.

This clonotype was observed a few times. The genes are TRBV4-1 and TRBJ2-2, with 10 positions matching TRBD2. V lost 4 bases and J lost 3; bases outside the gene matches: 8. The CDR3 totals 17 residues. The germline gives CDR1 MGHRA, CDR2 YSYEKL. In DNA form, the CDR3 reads TGCGCCAGCAGCCCTGCCGGACTAGCGGATTACACCGGGGAGCTGTTTTTT. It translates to CASSPAGLADYTGELFF.

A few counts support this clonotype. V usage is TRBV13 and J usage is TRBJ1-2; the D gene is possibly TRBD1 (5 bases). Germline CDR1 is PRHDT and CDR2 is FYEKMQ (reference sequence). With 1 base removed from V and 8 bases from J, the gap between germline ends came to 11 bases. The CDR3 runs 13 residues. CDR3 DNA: TGTGCCAGCAGCTTAGAAGGGGAACTCGGCTACACCTTC. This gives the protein CASSLEGELGYTF.

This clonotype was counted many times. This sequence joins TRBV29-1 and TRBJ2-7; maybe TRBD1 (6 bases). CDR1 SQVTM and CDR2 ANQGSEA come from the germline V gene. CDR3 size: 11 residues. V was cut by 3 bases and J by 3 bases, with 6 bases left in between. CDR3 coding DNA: TGCAGCGTTGAGACAGGCTACGAGCAGTACTTC. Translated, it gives CSVETGYEQYF.

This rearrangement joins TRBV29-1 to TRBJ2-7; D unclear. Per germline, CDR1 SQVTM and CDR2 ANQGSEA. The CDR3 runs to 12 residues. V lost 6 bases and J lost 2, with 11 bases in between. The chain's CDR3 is CSVRATAYEQYF. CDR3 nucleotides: TGCAGCGTCCGAGCTACAGCCTACGAGCAGTACTTC.

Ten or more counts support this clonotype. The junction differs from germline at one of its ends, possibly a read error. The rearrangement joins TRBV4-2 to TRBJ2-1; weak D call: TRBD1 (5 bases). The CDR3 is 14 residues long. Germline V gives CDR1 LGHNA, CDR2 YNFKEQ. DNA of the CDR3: TGTGCCAGCAGCCAAGATCTGGCAGGGAAAATGCCTCAGTTC. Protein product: CASSQDLAGKMPQF.

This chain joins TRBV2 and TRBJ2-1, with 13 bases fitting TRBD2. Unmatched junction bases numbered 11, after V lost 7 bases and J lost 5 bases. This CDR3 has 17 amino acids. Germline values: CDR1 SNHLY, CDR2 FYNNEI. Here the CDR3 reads CASTFMGGLAGNNEQFF. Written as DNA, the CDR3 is TGTGCCAGCACATTCATGGGGGGACTAGCGGGGAACAATGAGCAGTTCTTC.

CDR3 amino acids: CASSFDRGGECYTF. CDR3 sequence (DNA): TGTGCCAGCAGCTTTGACAGGGGTGGAGAATGCTACACCTTC. This chain joins TRBV7-9 and TRBJ1-2, with 8 nucleotides matching TRBD1. Germline V lookup: CDR1 SEHNR, CDR2 FQNEAQ (reference sequence). The CDR3 is 14 residues long. The V gene end was trimmed by 3 bases and the J gene end by 9 bases; junction bases not matched to a gene: 9.

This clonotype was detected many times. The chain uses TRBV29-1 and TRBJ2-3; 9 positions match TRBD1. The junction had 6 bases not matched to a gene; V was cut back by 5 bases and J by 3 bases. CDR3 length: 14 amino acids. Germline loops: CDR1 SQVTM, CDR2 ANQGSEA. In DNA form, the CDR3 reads TGCAGCGTTAAACAGGGGGCTAGGACAGATACGCAGTATTTT. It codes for CSVKQGARTDTQYF.

In nucleotides, the CDR3 is TGTGCCAGCAGCCGACTCCCGGGACAGGGAACGCAGTATTTT. It specifies CASSRLPGQGTQYF. The rearrangement joins TRBV3-1 to TRBJ2-3; 9 bases agree with TRBD1. The CDR3 sequence is 14 residues long. The J segment lost 9 bases and the V segment lost 4 bases, leaving 8 bases of the junction unmatched. CDR1 is LGHDT, CDR2 YNNKEL, per germline (reference sequence).

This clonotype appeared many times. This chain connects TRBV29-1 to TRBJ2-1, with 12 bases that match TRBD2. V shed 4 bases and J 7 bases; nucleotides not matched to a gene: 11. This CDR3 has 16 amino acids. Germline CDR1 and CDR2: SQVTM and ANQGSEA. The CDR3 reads CSVVRLAGGTGNEQFF. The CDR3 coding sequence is TGCAGCGTTGTGAGGCTAGCGGGAGGGACCGGGAATGAGCAGTTCTTC.

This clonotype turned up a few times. The CDR3 loop reads CASSKPGTHSYNEQFF. As DNA, the CDR3 is TGCGCCAGCAGCAAACCTGGGACACACTCCTACAATGAGCAGTTCTTC. The chain has TRBV5-1 and TRBJ2-1; tentatively, D is TRBD1 (6 bases). The CDR3 spans 16 residues. CDR1 is SGHRS, CDR2 YFSETQ, per germline. The V end was cut by 4 bases, the J end by 0 bases, with 14 bases between. Supplemented by reference TRBV5-1 and TRBJ2-1, the full variable domain reads KAGVTQTPRYLIKTRGQQVTLSCSPISGHRSVSWYQQTPGQGLQFLFEYFSETQRNKGNFPGRFSGRQFSNSRSEMNVSTLELGDSALYLCASSKPGTHSYNEQFFGPGTRLTVL.

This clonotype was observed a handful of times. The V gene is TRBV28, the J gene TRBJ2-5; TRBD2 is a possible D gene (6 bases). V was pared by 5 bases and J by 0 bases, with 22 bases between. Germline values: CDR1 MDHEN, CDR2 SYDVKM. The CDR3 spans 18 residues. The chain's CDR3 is CASSLPRDGFQYQETQYF. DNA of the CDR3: TGTGCCAGCAGTCTCCCGCGGGACGGGTTCCAGTACCAAGAGACCCAGTACTTC.

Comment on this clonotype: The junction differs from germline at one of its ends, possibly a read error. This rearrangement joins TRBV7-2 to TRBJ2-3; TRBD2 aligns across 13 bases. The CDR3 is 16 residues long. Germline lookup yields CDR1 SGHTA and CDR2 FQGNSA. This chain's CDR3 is CASSLGTSGSTDTQNF. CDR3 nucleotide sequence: TGTGCCAGCAGCTTAGGGACTAGCGGGAGTACAGATACGCAGAATTTT. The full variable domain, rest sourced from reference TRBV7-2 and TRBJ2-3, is GAGVSQSPSNKVTEKGKDVELRCDPISGHTALYWYRQSLGQGLEFLIYFQGNSAPDKSGLPSDRFSAERTGGSVSTLTIQRTQQEDSAVYLCASSLGTSGSTDTQNFGPGTRLTVL.

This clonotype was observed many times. Here the CDR3 reads CASSYRGGNTEAFF. The CDR3 nucleotides read TGTGCCAGCAGTTACAGGGGGGGGAACACTGAAGCTTTCTTT. This sequence joins TRBV6-5 and TRBJ1-1, with D possibly matching TRBD1 (6 bases). The germline gives CDR1 MNHEY, CDR2 SVGAGI. V lost 2 bases, J lost 1 base, and 8 bases lay in between. There are 14 residues in the CDR3.

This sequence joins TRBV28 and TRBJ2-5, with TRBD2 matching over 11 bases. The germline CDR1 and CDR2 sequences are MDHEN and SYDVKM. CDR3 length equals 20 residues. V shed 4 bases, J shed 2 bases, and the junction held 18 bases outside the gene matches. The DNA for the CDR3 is TGTGCCAGCAGTTCCCGACCCCCTAGGGCTAGCGGGGGGCCTCAAGAGACCCAGTACTTC. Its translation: CASSSRPPRASGGPQETQYF. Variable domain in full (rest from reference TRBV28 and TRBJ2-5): DVKVTQSSRYLVKRTGEKVFLECVQDMDHENMFWYRQDPGLGLRLIYFSYDVKMKEKGDIPEGYSVSREKKERFSLILESASTNQTSMYLCASSSRPPRASGGPQETQYFGPGTRLLVL.

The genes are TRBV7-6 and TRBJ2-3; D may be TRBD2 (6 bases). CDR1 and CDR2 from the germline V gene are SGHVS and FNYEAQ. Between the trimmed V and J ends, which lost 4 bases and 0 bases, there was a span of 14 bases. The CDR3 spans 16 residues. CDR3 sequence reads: CASSSPGGTSTDTQYF. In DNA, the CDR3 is TGTGCCAGCAGCTCCCCTGGGGGGACTAGCACAGATACGCAGTATTTT.

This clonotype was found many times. The CDR3, as DNA: TGTGCCAGCAGCTTGGACAGGTCGTCCTACGAGCAGTACTTC. Its protein is CASSLDRSSYEQYF. The V and J genes are TRBV5-6 and TRBJ2-7, with a possible D match to TRBD1 (5 bases). CDR1 is SGHDT and CDR2 is YYEEEE in the germline V gene. Trimming removed 0 bases from V and 1 base from J, with 8 bases in between. The CDR3 is 14 residues long.

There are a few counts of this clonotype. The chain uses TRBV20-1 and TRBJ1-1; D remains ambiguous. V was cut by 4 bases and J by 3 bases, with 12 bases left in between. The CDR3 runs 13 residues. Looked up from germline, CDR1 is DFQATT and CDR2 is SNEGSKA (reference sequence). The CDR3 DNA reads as TGCAGTGCTATACTTCACACCGACACTGAAGCTTTCTTT. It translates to CSAILHTDTEAFF.

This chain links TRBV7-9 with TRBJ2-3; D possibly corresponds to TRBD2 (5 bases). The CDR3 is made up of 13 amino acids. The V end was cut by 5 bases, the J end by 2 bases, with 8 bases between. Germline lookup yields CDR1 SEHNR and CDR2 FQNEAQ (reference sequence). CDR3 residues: CASSRTLTDTQYF. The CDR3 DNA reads TGTGCCAGCAGCCGGACTCTCACAGATACGCAGTATTTT. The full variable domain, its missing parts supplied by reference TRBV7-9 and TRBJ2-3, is DTGVSQNPRHKITKRGQNVTFRCDPISEHNRLYWYRQTLGQGPEFLTYFQNEAQLEKSRLLSDRFSAERPKGSFSTLEIQRTEQGDSAMYLCASSRTLTDTQYFGPGTRLTVL.

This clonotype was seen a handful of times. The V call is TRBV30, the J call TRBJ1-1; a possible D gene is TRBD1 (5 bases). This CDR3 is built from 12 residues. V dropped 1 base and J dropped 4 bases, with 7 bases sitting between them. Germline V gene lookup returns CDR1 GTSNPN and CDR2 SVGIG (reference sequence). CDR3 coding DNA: TGTGCCTGGAGTGATAGGGGCACTGAAGCTTTCTTT. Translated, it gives CAWSDRGTEAFF.

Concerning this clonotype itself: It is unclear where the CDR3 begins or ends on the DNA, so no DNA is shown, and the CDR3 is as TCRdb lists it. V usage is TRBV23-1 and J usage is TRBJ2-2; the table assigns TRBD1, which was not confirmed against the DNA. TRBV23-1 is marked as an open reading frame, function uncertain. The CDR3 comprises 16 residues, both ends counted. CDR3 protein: CASSQRTGGTPGSCFF.